The 6 T cell receptor beta chains below all came from one sample that was sequenced in a study of metastatic and nonmetastatic thyroid tumors. TCRdb used MiXCR to call clones anew from the PCR reads. Found here are over 6,500 clones, about 30% of them singletons; the top ten hold 13%. Not a single patient had been given any form of treatment at any point before undergoing thyroid surgery. The sequenced sample was adjacent normal tissue. The receptors derive from a female donor with papillary thyroid cancer or a benign thyroid nodule (not recorded which). Some clones in this sample may be carry-over from other donors' samples.

This clone showed up just a few times. The junction departs from germline at one end; a sequencing error may be responsible. The rearrangement joins TRBV19 to TRBJ1-5; 7 bases line up with TRBD1. Germline CDR1 reads LNHDA; CDR2 reads SQIVND (reference sequence). This CDR3 has 13 amino acids. The CDR3 here is CASSPGQSQPQHF. CDR3 coding DNA: TGTGCTAGTAGTCCGGGACAGAGTCAGCCCCAGCATTTC.

The chain carries TRBV28 and TRBJ1-3; unclear D gene. There are 13 residues in the CDR3. CDR1 is MDHEN and CDR2 is SYDVKM in the germline V gene. V was cut by 5 bases and J by 8 bases, with 13 bases left in between. CDR3 nucleotide sequence: TGTGCCAGCAGTCCACATGGGTCGGACACCATATATTTT. Translated: CASSPHGSDTIYF.

By share, this clone ranks as medium-sized (0.01 to 0.1%). In DNA form, the CDR3 reads TGTGCCAGCAGTTACCGGGACAGGGCGGATGAGCAGTTCTTC. Residues: CASSYRDRADEQFF. This chain connects TRBV6-5 to TRBJ2-1, with TRBD1 matching over 9 bases. Germline V gives CDR1 MNHEY, CDR2 SVGAGI. Trimming took 2 bases from V and 8 from J; bases not matched to a gene: 4. This CDR3 spans 14 amino acids.

In its sample, this clone is large. The V call is TRBV6-1, the J call TRBJ1-1; D is possibly TRBD1 (6 bases). With 4 bases removed from V and 2 bases from J, the gap between germline ends came to 14 bases. Germline V gene lookup returns CDR1 MNHNS and CDR2 SASEGT. The CDR3 totals 15 residues. The CDR3 loop reads CASSVGSGANTEAFF. DNA of the CDR3: TGTGCCAGCAGTGTGGGTTCGGGGGCTAACACTGAAGCTTTCTTT.

The rearrangement uses TRBV27 and TRBJ2-1, with TRBD1 matching 11 bases. The CDR3 totals 18 residues. CDR1 MNHEY and CDR2 SMNVEV come from the germline V gene (reference sequence). J gave up 4 bases and V 6 bases, and 14 bases lay outside the gene matches. The CDR3 sequence is CASRLLGQGAKPYNEQFF. Here the CDR3 DNA reads TGTGCCAGCAGACTCCTTGGACAGGGGGCCAAACCTTACAATGAGCAGTTCTTC.

V usage is TRBV12-3 or TRBV12-4 and J usage is TRBJ1-5, with TRBD1 identical over 8 bases. With 7 bases clipped from V and 2 bases from J, the junction kept 1 base outside the gene matches. The CDR3 totals 13 residues. The CDR3 region has the DNA TGTGCCAGCAAACAGGGGGGCAATCAGCCCCAGCATTTT. Its translation: CASKQGGNQPQHF.